The 26 T cell receptor beta chains below were found in one sample sequenced in a study of blood T cell repertoires in COVID-19. Clones were read by immunoSEQ multiplex PCR, and TCRdb kept only the in-frame ones, dropping some. The data hold tens of thousands of clones, with approximately 87% observed a single time. The material sequenced was peripheral blood. The receptor source for this set is an elderly man in a cohort sampled during active COVID-19.

The J gene is TRBJ1-1, the V gene TRBV5-1, with TRBD1 matching 8 bases. The V segment lost 2 bases and the J segment 1 base; nucleotides outside the gene matches: 4. This CDR3 is 15 amino acids long. Germline V CDR1 and CDR2: SGHRS, YFSETQ. CDR3 region: CASSLEGTGNTEAFF. CDR3 DNA: TGCGCCAGCAGCTTAGAAGGGACAGGGAACACTGAAGCTTTCTTT.

The chain couples TRBV18 to TRBJ1-2; 9 bases are shared with TRBD1. The CDR3 runs to 14 residues. J was trimmed by 7 bases and V by 2 bases; bases with no gene match: 5. CDR1 is KGHSH, CDR2 LQKENI, per germline. CDR3 protein: CASSPERDRAGYTF. The CDR3 DNA follows: TGTGCCAGCTCACCAGAACGGGACAGGGCTGGCTACACCTTC.

The CDR3 region is CASSQGDSPYEQYV. DNA of the CDR3: TGTGCCAGCAGCCAGGGGGACAGCCCCTACGAGCAGTACGTC. V usage is TRBV3-1 (or the pseudogene TRBV3-2) and J usage is TRBJ2-7; TRBD1 matches at 7 bases. CDR3 length equals 14 residues. The V segment lost 3 bases and the J segment 2 bases; nucleotides outside the gene matches: 4. Per the germline V gene, CDR1 is LGHDT and CDR2 is YNNKEL (reference sequence).

This clone was found once. The chain is built from TRBV12-3 or TRBV12-4 and TRBJ2-3; no reliable D call. The CDR3 loop spans 12 amino acids. V lost 6 bases and J 2 bases, leaving 6 bases between the germline ends. The CDR3 sequence is CASRRYTDTQYF. DNA of the CDR3: TGTGCCAGCAGGAGGTACACAGATACGCAGTATTTT.

The chain joins TRBV6-1 to TRBJ2-7; D possibly corresponds to TRBD2 (5 bases). The CDR3 contains 16 residues. V was clipped by 2 bases and J by 2 bases, with 16 bases between them. Per the germline V gene, CDR1 is MNHNS and CDR2 is SASEGT. CDR3 sequence (DNA): TGTGCCAGCAGTGAAACTTCGGGGAACAGACCCTACGAGCAGTACGTC. This sequence encodes CASSETSGNRPYEQYV.

CDR3 amino acids: CASILDSNYGYTF. The CDR3 DNA is TGTGCCAGCATCCTCGACAGTAACTATGGCTACACCTTC. This chain links TRBV6-5 with TRBJ1-2, with D maybe TRBD1 (5 bases). Trimming took 7 bases from V and 1 from J, leaving 10 bases between them. Germline CDR1 and CDR2: MNHEY and SVGAGI. The CDR3 is 13 amino acids.

The rearrangement uses TRBV2 and TRBJ1-6; D call uncertain. This CDR3 spans 11 amino acids. Germline V gives CDR1 SNHLY, CDR2 FYNNEI. Trimming removed 7 bases from V and 10 bases from J, with 8 bases in between. CDR3 nucleotide sequence: TGTGCCAGCACGGTTAACTCACCCCTCCACTTT. Translating gives CASTVNSPLHF.

This chain links TRBV11-3 with TRBJ1-6; the D is unclear. CDR3 length equals 13 residues. The V gene's germline CDR1 is SGHNT and CDR2 YENEEA. V was pared by 0 bases and J by 8 bases, with 5 bases between. The CDR3 bases are TGTGCCAGCAGCTTAGAACGGGATTCACCCCTCCACTTT. Its protein product is CASSLERDSPLHF.

The V call is TRBV7-2, the J call TRBJ2-4; maybe TRBD2 (7 bases). The CDR3 has 15 amino acids. Germline lookup yields CDR1 SGHTA and CDR2 FQGNSA. Trimming took 5 bases from V and 3 from J, leaving 14 bases between them. This chain's CDR3 is CASSEGGAGKNIQYF. DNA of the CDR3: TGTGCCAGCAGCGAAGGGGGGGCGGGCAAAAACATTCAGTACTTC.

The V call is TRBV5-1, the J call TRBJ2-2; TRBD1 might be the D (6 bases). Germline V gene lookup returns CDR1 SGHRS and CDR2 YFSETQ. Trimming removed 0 bases from V and 5 bases from J, with 11 bases in between. The CDR3 sequence is 15 residues long. Written as DNA, the CDR3 is TGCGCCAGCAGCTTGGCGTGGGGGCGTACCGGGGAGCTGTTTTTT. Translated: CASSLAWGRTGELFF.

V usage is TRBV6-6 and J usage is TRBJ2-7, with D possibly being TRBD1 (6 bases). This CDR3 is built from 11 residues. Trimming left V 2 bases short and J 13 bases short, with 12 bases between. Germline V gene data show CDR1 as MNHNY and CDR2 as SVGAGI (reference sequence). The chain's CDR3 is CASSYGEQGYF. The CDR3 bases are TGTGCCAGCAGTTACGGGGAACAGGGTTACTTC.

This sequence joins TRBV10-3 and TRBJ1-5; D gene unclear. Trimming shortened V by 5 bases and J by 7 bases, and 15 bases separated the two germline ends. The CDR3 has 14 amino acids. Germline CDR1 is ENHRY and CDR2 is SYGVKD. For the CDR3, the DNA is TGTGCCATCAGTCTACACATAAACGGGCAGCCCCAGCATTTT. Translating it yields CAISLHINGQPQHF.

This clone was recorded a few times. The chain is built from TRBV5-1 and TRBJ1-1; maybe TRBD1 (6 bases). The germline gives CDR1 SGHRS, CDR2 YFSETQ. This CDR3 has 15 residues. Trimming removed 4 bases from V and 0 bases from J, with 13 bases in between. The chain's CDR3 is CASSVDRTLNTEAFF. In DNA form, the CDR3 reads TGCGCCAGCAGCGTCGACAGGACGTTGAACACTGAAGCTTTCTTT.

The table lists this clone with a few counts. The chain carries TRBV4-2 and TRBJ1-2; 7 bases are a match to TRBD1. Germline CDR1 LGHNA, CDR2 YNFKEQ. There are 14 residues in the CDR3. Germline trimming cut 0 bases from V and 5 bases from J; bases unmatched to any gene: 3. CDR3 amino acids: CASSQEEQGYGYTF. Here the CDR3 DNA reads TGTGCCAGCAGCCAAGAAGAACAGGGGTATGGCTACACCTTC.

This clone occurred a few times. V is TRBV11-1 and J is TRBJ1-4; a weak D match, TRBD1 (6 bases). The ends were cut back, 2 bases at V and 7 bases at J, with 17 bases in the middle. CDR1 and CDR2 from the germline V gene are SGHAT and FQDESV (reference sequence). The CDR3 length is 16 residues. The CDR3: CASSLNARGAGEKLFF. The CDR3 DNA is TGTGCCAGCAGCTTAAACGCCCGGGGGGCAGGTGAAAAACTGTTTTTT.

The rearrangement joins TRBV27 to TRBJ1-2; the match to TRBD1 covers 9 bases. Germline values: CDR1 MNHEY, CDR2 SMNVEV (reference sequence). Losses at the gene ends were 5 bases for V and 2 bases for J; bases not matched to a gene: 6. CDR3 length equals 15 residues. The CDR3 here is CASSPGTGKNYGYTF. The CDR3 coding sequence is TGTGCCAGCAGTCCAGGGACAGGGAAAAACTATGGCTACACCTTC.

V is TRBV2 and J is TRBJ2-5, with D tentatively TRBD2 (6 bases). This CDR3 has 12 amino acids. The germline V gene encodes CDR1 SNHLY and CDR2 FYNNEI. V was clipped by 8 bases and J by 7 bases, with 14 bases between them. The CDR3 region is CASEPGARTQYF. The CDR3 DNA follows: TGTGCCAGCGAGCCGGGAGCGCGGACCCAGTACTTC. Full variable domain (rest looked up from reference TRBV2 and TRBJ2-5): EPEVTQTPSHQVTQMGQEVILRCVPISNHLYFYWYRQILGQKVEFLVSFYNNEISEKSEIFDDQFSVERPDGSNFTLKIRSTKLEDSAMYFCASEPGARTQYFGPGTRLLVL.

This clone was seen once. The chain couples TRBV28 to TRBJ2-5; TRBD2 might be the D (5 bases). Germline-derived CDR1 and CDR2 are MDHEN and SYDVKM. V dropped 6 bases and J dropped 1 base, with 12 bases sitting between them. CDR3 length: 14 amino acids. CDR3 sequence: CASRPLRGQETQYF. CDR3 coding DNA: TGTGCCAGCAGGCCCCTCCGGGGCCAAGAGACCCAGTACTTC.

The chain links TRBV10-3 to TRBJ2-5; no reliable D call. Trimming stripped 0 bases from V and 1 base from J, with 6 bases between. This CDR3 spans 14 amino acids. Germline CDR1 ENHRY, CDR2 SYGVKD. CDR3 sequence reads: CAISESNSQETQYF. The CDR3 DNA sequence: TGTGCCATCAGTGAGTCGAACAGCCAAGAGACCCAGTACTTC.

V is TRBV11-3 and J is TRBJ2-3, with a weak D call TRBD2 (7 bases). This CDR3 is 15 amino acids long. Germline V gene sequence: CDR1 SGHNT, CDR2 YENEEA. Deletions cut 0 bases from V and 2 bases from J, with 9 bases between. CDR3 sequence (DNA): TGTGCCAGCAGCTTAGACGGGGGGCACACAGATACGCAGTATTTT. Translation: CASSLDGGHTDTQYF. The complete variable domain, with remaining parts taken from reference TRBV11-3 and TRBJ2-3, reads EAGVVQSPRYKIIEKKQPVAFWCNPISGHNTLYWYLQNLGQGPELLIRYENEEAVDDSQLPKDRFSAERLKGVDSTLKIQPAELGDSAVYLCASSLDGGHTDTQYFGPGTRLTVL.

This chain joins TRBV3-1 (or the pseudogene TRBV3-2) and TRBJ1-6; the match to TRBD1 covers 11 bases. This CDR3 spans 15 amino acids. The V segment lost 1 base and the J segment 10 bases; nucleotides outside the gene matches: 3. The germline gives CDR1 LGHDT, CDR2 YNNKEL (reference sequence). The CDR3 coding sequence is TGTGCCAGCAGCCAAGGGACAGGGGGCAAATCACCCCTCCACTTT. It codes for CASSQGTGGKSPLHF.

The rearrangement uses TRBV19 and TRBJ1-5, with D possibly being TRBD1 (5 bases). Germline CDR1 is LNHDA and CDR2 is SQIVND (reference sequence). The CDR3 spans 15 residues. V lost 9 bases and J lost 2, with 17 bases in between. The CDR3 sequence is CASRAGIFGNQPQHF. DNA of the CDR3: TGTGCCAGCAGGGCGGGGATATTTGGCAATCAGCCCCAGCATTTT. The whole variable domain, remainder taken from reference TRBV19 and TRBJ1-5, is DGGITQSPKYLFRKEGQNVTLSCEQNLNHDAMYWYRQDPGQGLRLIYYSQIVNDFQKGDIAEGYSVSREKKESFPLTVTSAQKNPTAFYLCASRAGIFGNQPQHFGDGTRLSIL.

Here the CDR3 DNA reads TGTGCCAGTAGCGGGACTTCCGTGGGGCACTATGGCTACACCTTC. Its translation is CASSGTSVGHYGYTF. The V call is TRBV19, the J call TRBJ1-2; D is perhaps TRBD1 (5 bases). Germline V CDR1 and CDR2: LNHDA, SQIVND (reference sequence). V was pared by 6 bases and J by 3 bases, with 17 bases between. The CDR3 loop spans 15 amino acids.

V usage is TRBV3-1 (or the pseudogene TRBV3-2) and J usage is TRBJ1-1; D is perhaps TRBD1 (6 bases). The CDR3 covers 15 residues. Germline-derived CDR1 and CDR2 are LGHDT and YNNKEL (reference sequence). The V end was cut by 0 bases, the J end by 0 bases, with 8 bases between. The CDR3 region is CASSQEQGMNTEAFF. DNA for the CDR3: TGTGCCAGCAGCCAAGAACAGGGAATGAACACTGAAGCTTTCTTT.

The V and J genes are TRBV28 and TRBJ1-2; the D gene is possibly TRBD1 (6 bases). The CDR3 totals 11 residues. The germline V gene encodes CDR1 MDHEN and CDR2 SYDVKM. CDR3 sequence reads: CAIEGDYGYTF. In nucleotides, the CDR3 is TGTGCTATCGAGGGGGATTATGGCTACACCTTC.

This clone was counted a few times. V and J are TRBV3-1 (or the pseudogene TRBV3-2) and TRBJ1-2, with D possibly TRBD1 on 6 matching bases. V gave up 1 base and J gave up 7 bases, with 16 bases separating them. This CDR3 has 15 residues. Germline assignment: CDR1 LGHDT and CDR2 YNNKEL (reference sequence). CDR3 DNA: TGTGCCAGCAGCCAAGGCCCACAGGGCGAGTCTGGCTACACCTTC. Translated, it gives CASSQGPQGESGYTF.